This T cell receptor (beta chain) stems from a study of immune evolution from preneoplasia to lung adenocarcinoma. Whole-study results and caveats: From normal lung to invasive adenocarcinoma, top clone frequencies appeared to decrease. Normal lung had highest clonality; later lesions appeared denser, more diverse. T cell clonality was higher in KRAS-mutant than EGFR-mutant or wild-type nodules.

This clone was seen a single time. Its target is unknown. Nucleic acids came from premalignant or tumor cells enriched by macro-dissection. Using immunoSEQ multiplex PCR, the repertoire was profiled, and TCRdb retains in-frame clones only, with some absent. The sample lists around 3,600 clones; 76% were seen once. The CDR3 covers 14 residues. Trimming at V came to 10 bases and at J to 8 bases, leaving 13 bases not matched to a gene. Looked up from germline, CDR1 is ENHRY and CDR2 is SYGVKD. The material sequenced was FFPE minimally invasive lung adenocarcinoma tissue. This sequence was found in a person in their 70s with lung adenocarcinoma. This chain uses TRBV10-3 with TRBJ1-2; 10 bases line up with TRBD1. In nucleotides, the CDR3 is TGTGCCACACTTAAGGGGACAGGGGATCGAGGCTACACCTTC. This gives the protein CATLKGTGDRGYTF.